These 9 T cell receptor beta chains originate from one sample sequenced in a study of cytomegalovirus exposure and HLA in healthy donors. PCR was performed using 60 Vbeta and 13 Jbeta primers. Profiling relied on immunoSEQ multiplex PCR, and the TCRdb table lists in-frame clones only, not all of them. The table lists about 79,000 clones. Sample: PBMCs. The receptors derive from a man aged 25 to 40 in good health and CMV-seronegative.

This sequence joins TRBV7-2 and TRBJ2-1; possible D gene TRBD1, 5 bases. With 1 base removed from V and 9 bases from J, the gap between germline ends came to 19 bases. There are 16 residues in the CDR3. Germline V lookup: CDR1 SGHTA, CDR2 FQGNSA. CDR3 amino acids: CASSLVGSTGYGEQFF. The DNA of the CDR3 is TGTGCCAGCAGCTTAGTCGGGTCCACAGGATATGGTGAGCAGTTCTTC. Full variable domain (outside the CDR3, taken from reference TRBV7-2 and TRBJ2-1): GAGVSQSPSNKVTEKGKDVELRCDPISGHTALYWYRQSLGQGLEFLIYFQGNSAPDKSGLPSDRFSAERTGGSVSTLTIQRTQQEDSAVYLCASSLVGSTGYGEQFFGPGTRLTVL.

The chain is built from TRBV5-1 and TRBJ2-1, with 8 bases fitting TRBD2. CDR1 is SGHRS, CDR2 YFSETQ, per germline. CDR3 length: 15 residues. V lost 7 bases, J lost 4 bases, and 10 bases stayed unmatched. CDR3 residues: CASALGASGYNEQFF. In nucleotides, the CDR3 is TGCGCCAGCGCCCTGGGGGCTAGCGGGTACAATGAGCAGTTCTTC.

The CDR3 loop reads CSAIKRAGGVNEQYF. Here the CDR3 DNA reads TGCAGCGCTATAAAGAGAGCGGGAGGTGTAAACGAGCAGTACTTC. The genes are TRBV29-1 and TRBJ2-7, with 9 positions matching TRBD2. Losses at the gene ends were 7 bases for V and 5 bases for J; bases not matched to a gene: 15. CDR1 SQVTM and CDR2 ANQGSEA come from the germline V gene. CDR3 length equals 15 residues.

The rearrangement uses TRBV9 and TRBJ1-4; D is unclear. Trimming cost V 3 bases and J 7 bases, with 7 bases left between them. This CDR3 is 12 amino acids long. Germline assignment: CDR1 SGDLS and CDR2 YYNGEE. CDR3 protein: CASSAAGEKLFF. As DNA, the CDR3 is TGTGCCAGCAGCGCCGCGGGTGAAAAACTGTTTTTT.

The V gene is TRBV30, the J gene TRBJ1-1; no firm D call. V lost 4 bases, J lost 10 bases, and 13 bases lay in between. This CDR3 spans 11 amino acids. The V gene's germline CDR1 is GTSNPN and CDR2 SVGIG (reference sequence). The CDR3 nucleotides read TGTGCCTGGACAAGGGAGGTGGGAGCTTTCTTT. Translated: CAWTREVGAFF.

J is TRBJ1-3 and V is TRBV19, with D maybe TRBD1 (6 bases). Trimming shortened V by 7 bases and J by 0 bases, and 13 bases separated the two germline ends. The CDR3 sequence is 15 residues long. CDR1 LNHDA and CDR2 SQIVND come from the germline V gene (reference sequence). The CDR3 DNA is TGTGCCAGTATCAGCGGACAGTACTCTGGAAACACCATATATTTT. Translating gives CASISGQYSGNTIYF. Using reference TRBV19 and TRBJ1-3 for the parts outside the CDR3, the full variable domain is DGGITQSPKYLFRKEGQNVTLSCEQNLNHDAMYWYRQDPGQGLRLIYYSQIVNDFQKGDIAEGYSVSREKKESFPLTVTSAQKNPTAFYLCASISGQYSGNTIYFGEGSWLTVV.

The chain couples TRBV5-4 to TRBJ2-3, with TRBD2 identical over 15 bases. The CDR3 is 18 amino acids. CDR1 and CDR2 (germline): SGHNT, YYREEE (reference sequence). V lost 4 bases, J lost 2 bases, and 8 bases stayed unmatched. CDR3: CASSLGLAGGGNTDTQYF. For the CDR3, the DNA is TGTGCCAGCAGCCTGGGACTAGCGGGAGGAGGAAACACAGATACGCAGTATTTT. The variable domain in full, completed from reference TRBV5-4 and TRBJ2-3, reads ETGVTQSPTHLIKTRGQQVTLRCSSQSGHNTVSWYQQALGQGPQFIFQYYREEENGRGNFPPRFSGLQFPNYSSELNVNALELDDSALYLCASSLGLAGGGNTDTQYFGPGTRLTVL.

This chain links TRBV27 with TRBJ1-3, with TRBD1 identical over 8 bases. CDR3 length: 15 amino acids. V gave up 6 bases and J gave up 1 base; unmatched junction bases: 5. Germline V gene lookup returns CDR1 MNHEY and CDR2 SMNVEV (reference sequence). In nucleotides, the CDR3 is TGTGCCAGCAGCCTCCAGGGGGCTTCTGGAAACACCATATATTTT. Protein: CASSLQGASGNTIYF.

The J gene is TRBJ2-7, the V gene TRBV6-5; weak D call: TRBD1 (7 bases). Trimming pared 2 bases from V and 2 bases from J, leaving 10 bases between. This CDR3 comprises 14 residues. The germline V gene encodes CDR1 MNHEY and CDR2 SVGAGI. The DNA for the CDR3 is TGTGCCAGCAGTTACCAGGGGGGCGCCTACGAGCAGTACTTC. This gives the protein CASSYQGGAYEQYF.